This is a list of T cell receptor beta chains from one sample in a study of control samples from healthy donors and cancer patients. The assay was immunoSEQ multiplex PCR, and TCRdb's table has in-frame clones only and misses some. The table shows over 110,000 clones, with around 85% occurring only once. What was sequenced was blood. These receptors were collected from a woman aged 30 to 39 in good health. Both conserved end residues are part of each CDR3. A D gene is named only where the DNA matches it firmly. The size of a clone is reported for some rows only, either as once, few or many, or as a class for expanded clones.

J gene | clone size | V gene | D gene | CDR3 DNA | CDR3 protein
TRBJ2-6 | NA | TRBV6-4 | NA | TGTGCCAGCAGTGGGGAGGGGGCTGGGGCCAACGTCCTGACTTTC | CASSGEGAGANVLTF
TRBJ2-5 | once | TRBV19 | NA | TGTGCCAGTAGTATTTCCGGGACGTGGGAGACCCAGTACTTC | CASSISGTWETQYF
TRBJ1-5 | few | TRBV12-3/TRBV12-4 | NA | TGTGCCAGCAGCTCAGGGTTTTTTCAGCCCCAGCATTTT | CASSSGFFQPQHF
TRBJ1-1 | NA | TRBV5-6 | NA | TGTGCCAGCAGCCCAGGGTCGCCCAGCGCTGAAGCTTTCTTT | CASSPGSPSAEAFF
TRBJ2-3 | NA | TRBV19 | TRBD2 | TGTGCCAGTAGTATGTTAAAGGAGCGACTAGCACGACAAAACACAGATACGCAGTATTTT | CASSMLKERLARQNTDTQYF
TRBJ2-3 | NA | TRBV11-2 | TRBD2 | TGTGCCAGCAGCCCCAACCCCGGGACTAGGGTTTCCGATACGCAGTATTTT | CASSPNPGTRVSDTQYF
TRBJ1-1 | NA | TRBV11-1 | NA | TGTGCCAGCAGCTTAGTGTCGGGGGCTGAAGCTTTCTTT | CASSLVSGAEAFF
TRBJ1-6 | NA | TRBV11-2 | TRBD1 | TGTGCCAGCAGCTTAGGGTCAGGGGGTTCACCCCTCCACTTT | CASSLGSGGSPLHF
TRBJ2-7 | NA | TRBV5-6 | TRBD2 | TGTGCCAGCAGTATTAGGAGGCCGGGAGGCCCCGAGCAGTACTTC | CASSIRRPGGPEQYF
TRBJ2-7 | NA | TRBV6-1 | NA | TGTGCCAGCGGTGACAGGCTTCCTTCCTACGAGCAGTACTTC | CASGDRLPSYEQYF
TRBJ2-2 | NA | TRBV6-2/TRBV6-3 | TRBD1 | TGTGCCAGCAGTTACGTCTTAGGGGGCGGGTACACCGGGGAGCTGTTTTTT | CASSYVLGGGYTGELFF
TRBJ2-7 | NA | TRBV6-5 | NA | TGTGCCAGCAGGGGGGTTGGGGGCTGGCAGTACTTC | CASRGVGGWQYF
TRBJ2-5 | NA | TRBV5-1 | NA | TGCGCCAGCAGCTTGGGGGGGAAGGGGCCCCAAGAGACCCAGTACTTC | CASSLGGKGPQETQYF
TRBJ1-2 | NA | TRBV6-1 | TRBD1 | TGTGCCAGCAGTGACCCCGGGACAGGCTACTATGGCTACACCTTC | CASSDPGTGYYGYTF
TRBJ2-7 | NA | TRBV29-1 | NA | TGCAGCGTTGAAAGCGGCGGATGGGAGCAGTACTTC | CSVESGGWEQYF
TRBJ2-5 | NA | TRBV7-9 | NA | TGTGCCAGCAGCCAGAGGTTAGGGGTAGAGACCCAGTACTTC | CASSQRLGVETQYF
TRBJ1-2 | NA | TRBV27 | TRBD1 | TGTGCCAGCAGTCTAAACAGGGGACGTGGCTACACCTTC | CASSLNRGRGYTF